The 23 T cell receptor beta chains reported below all come from one sample, sequenced in a study of T cell repertoires in cytomegalovirus infection. TCRdb ran MiXCR on the reads and lists one entry per CDR3 protein. In the table there are 250,000 to 300,000 distinct CDR3 sequences, around 20% of which are singletons. The antigens for these receptors are not known. Specimen: cultured PBMCs, collected from culture after CMV antigen stimulation. Receptor source: a human donor in good health (CMV status not recorded). Some clones in this sample may be carry-over from other donors' samples.

This clonotype was seen ten or more times. The chain employs TRBV12-3 or TRBV12-4 and TRBJ1-1, with 8 positions matching TRBD1. After removal of 5 bases from V and 0 bases from J, the junction contained 5 bases not matched to a gene. The CDR3 consists of 15 residues. CDR3 amino acids: CASSPRTGLNTEAFF. CDR3 bases: TGTGCCAGCAGTCCCCGGACAGGGTTGAACACTGAAGCTTTCTTT.

The chain recombines TRBV20-1 with TRBJ2-5; TRBD1 aligns across 8 bases. The V and J ends lost 3 bases and 3 bases, in that order; junction bases with no gene match: 3. This CDR3 spans 13 amino acids. From germline, CDR1 is DFQATT and CDR2 SNEGSKA (reference sequence). CDR3 sequence (DNA): TGCAGTGCTAGTCAGGGGGCAGAAGAGACCCAGTACTTC. Translation: CSASQGAEETQYF.

The chain has TRBV6-2 or TRBV6-3 and TRBJ2-1; 15 bases agree with TRBD2. The CDR3 totals 16 residues. Germline trimming cut 7 bases from V and 6 bases from J; bases unmatched to any gene: 7. Germline CDR1 reads MNHEY; CDR2 reads SVGEGT. DNA of the CDR3: TGTGCCAGCACCGGGACTAGCGGGAGGCCCTTCAATGAGCAGTTCTTC. Its protein is CASTGTSGRPFNEQFF.

The chain recombines TRBV7-2 with TRBJ1-3, with D perhaps matching TRBD1 (5 bases). Deletions cut 0 bases from V and 4 bases from J, with 16 bases between. The CDR3 has 17 residues. Germline V CDR1 and CDR2: SGHTA, FQGNSA. The CDR3 DNA reads TGTGCCAGCAGCTTAGCGGGTAACAGGCTTAGGGGAAACACCATATATTTT. Encoded protein: CASSLAGNRLRGNTIYF. The full variable domain, its missing parts supplied by reference TRBV7-2 and TRBJ1-3, is GAGVSQSPSNKVTEKGKDVELRCDPISGHTALYWYRQSLGQGLEFLIYFQGNSAPDKSGLPSDRFSAERTGGSVSTLTIQRTQQEDSAVYLCASSLAGNRLRGNTIYFGEGSWLTVV.

This clonotype was observed at least ten times. The chain is built from TRBV6-1 and TRBJ1-6; no reliable D call. Germline V lookup: CDR1 MNHNS, CDR2 SASEGT. Trimming left V 3 bases short and J 10 bases short, with 10 bases between. The CDR3 consists of 13 residues. The CDR3 is CASSDQKTSPLHF. CDR3 coding DNA: TGTGCCAGCAGTGACCAAAAGACATCACCCCTCCACTTT.

This clonotype was seen many times. The V and J genes are TRBV7-2 and TRBJ1-4; D is ambiguous. The germline gives CDR1 SGHTA, CDR2 FQGNSA. The CDR3 spans 15 residues. V dropped 5 bases and J dropped 5 bases, with 15 bases sitting between them. The CDR3 DNA sequence: TGTGCCAGCAGCCCCAACCTTGGAGACAATGAAAAACTGTTTTTT. It yields the protein CASSPNLGDNEKLFF.

The rearrangement links TRBV25-1 to TRBJ1-4, with D uncertain. Germline-derived CDR1 and CDR2 are MGHDK and SYGVNS. The ends were cut back, 4 bases at V and 12 bases at J, with 21 bases in the middle. CDR3 length: 15 residues. Here the CDR3 DNA reads TGTGCCAGCAGTGTGGAAAAAGGTCTCCGGATTGAACTGTTTTTT. Its protein product is CASSVEKGLRIELFF.

The genes are TRBV19 and TRBJ2-7; 8 bases map to TRBD1. The CDR3 spans 13 residues. Unmatched junction bases numbered 2, after V lost 3 bases and J lost 4 bases. Germline V gene lookup returns CDR1 LNHDA and CDR2 SQIVND (reference sequence). CDR3 in DNA: TGTGCCAGTAGTATCGGGACAGGATACGAGCAGTACGTC. This codes for CASSIGTGYEQYV.

In its sample, this clonotype ranks as medium-sized (0.01 to 0.1%). This chain connects TRBV7-9 to TRBJ1-1, with 9 bases lining up with TRBD1. Germline trimming cut 2 bases from V and 7 bases from J; bases unmatched to any gene: 8. The CDR3 has 15 amino acids. Germline CDR1 reads SEHNR; CDR2 reads FQNEAQ (reference sequence). CDR3 sequence reads: CASSLQQGARDEAFF. CDR3 sequence (DNA): TGTGCCAGCAGCTTACAACAGGGGGCACGTGATGAAGCTTTCTTT.

This clonotype was found many times. The chain employs TRBV28 and TRBJ2-1; D call uncertain. Germline loops: CDR1 MDHEN, CDR2 SYDVKM. V dropped 5 bases and J dropped 4 bases, with 6 bases sitting between them. The CDR3 contains 12 residues. Here the CDR3 reads CASSQQYNEQFF. Written as DNA, the CDR3 is TGTGCCAGCAGTCAACAATACAATGAGCAGTTCTTC.

This clonotype was seen a handful of times. The chain links TRBV7-8 to TRBJ2-3, with TRBD2 identical over 7 bases. The CDR3 runs 17 residues. V shed 4 bases and J 6 bases; nucleotides not matched to a gene: 16. Looked up from germline, CDR1 is SGHVS and CDR2 is FQNEAQ. CDR3 in amino acids: CASSSPSVSGFRDTQYF. The CDR3 coding sequence is TGTGCCAGCAGCTCCCCCTCCGTTAGCGGGTTCAGGGATACGCAGTATTTT.

For this clonotype: A read error may account for a junction end that differs from germline. This chain connects TRBV7-8 to TRBJ1-1, with D possibly being TRBD1 (5 bases). Germline-derived CDR1 and CDR2 are SGHVS and FQNEAQ. The CDR3 has 16 amino acids. In DNA, the CDR3 is TGTGCCAGCAGCTTTTATGAGGCAGGGTTGAAGACTGAAGCTTTCTTT. Encoded protein: CASSFYEAGLKTEAFF.

This clonotype was detected many times. The rearrangement joins TRBV7-2 to TRBJ1-2; D is possibly TRBD1 (5 bases). The length of the CDR3 is 13 residues. Trimming shortened V by 3 bases and J by 4 bases, and 9 bases separated the two germline ends. Germline CDR1 and CDR2: SGHTA and FQGNSA. As DNA, the CDR3 is TGTGCCAGCAGCTTCACGGGGGGCTATGGCTACACCTTC. Residues: CASSFTGGYGYTF.

For the CDR3, the DNA is TGTGCCAGCAGTGCTGGGGGCAGGGGGAACCAAGAGACCCAGTACTTC. It yields the protein CASSAGGRGNQETQYF. The chain combines TRBV12-3 or TRBV12-4 with TRBJ2-5; 7 bases are a match to TRBD1. V shed 5 bases and J 0 bases; nucleotides not matched to a gene: 9. The CDR3 length is 16 residues.

This clonotype has at least ten counts. The chain links TRBV4-3 to TRBJ2-1; the match to TRBD2 covers 9 bases. V shed 4 bases, J shed 9 bases, and the junction held 7 bases outside the gene matches. Germline V gives CDR1 LGHNA, CDR2 YSLEER. The CDR3 totals 14 residues. The CDR3, as DNA: TGCGCCAGCAGCCGGAGCGGGAGGATCGGTGAGCAGTTCTTC. Protein: CASSRSGRIGEQFF.

This clonotype was seen a handful of times. The chain recombines TRBV11-2 with TRBJ2-3; D gene unclear. This CDR3 has 16 amino acids. CDR1 and CDR2 (germline): SGHAT, FQNNGV. The V gene lost 1 base and the J gene lost 4 bases, with 15 bases spanning the gap. In DNA, the CDR3 is TGTGCCAGCAGCTTAGGCCAGACCCGGTGGGCAGATACGCAGTATTTT. It codes for CASSLGQTRWADTQYF.

The V and J genes are TRBV12-5 and TRBJ1-5, with TRBD1 identical over 8 bases. CDR3 length: 18 residues. CDR1 and CDR2 from the germline V gene are LGHNT and FRNRAP. The V and J ends lost 0 bases and 6 bases, in that order; junction bases with no gene match: 13. In nucleotides, the CDR3 is TGTGCTAGTGGTTTGGTAGTGGCAGGGGGCGGGGGGGGTCAGCCCCAGCATTTT. This sequence encodes CASGLVVAGGGGGQPQHF.

In this sample, this clonotype turned up once. V usage is TRBV7-2 and J usage is TRBJ2-2; a possible D gene is TRBD2 (5 bases). V dropped 6 bases and J dropped 1 base, with 15 bases sitting between them. Germline V CDR1 and CDR2: SGHTA, FQGNSA. CDR3 length: 16 residues. The CDR3 spells CASRIQGSLNTGELFF. The CDR3 coding sequence is TGTGCCAGCAGAATACAAGGGAGTTTGAACACCGGGGAGCTGTTTTTT.

This clonotype was detected a few times. The rearrangement links TRBV4-1 to TRBJ2-2; maybe TRBD2 (5 bases). The CDR3 contains 16 residues. Germline CDR1 and CDR2: MGHRA and YSYEKL. Trimming shortened V by 0 bases and J by 3 bases, and 11 bases separated the two germline ends. The CDR3 sequence: CASSQEVARYTGELFF. The CDR3 bases are TGCGCCAGCAGCCAAGAAGTAGCGCGGTACACCGGGGAGCTGTTTTTT.

The V and J genes are TRBV7-8 and TRBJ2-5; D possibly corresponds to TRBD1 (8 bases). The CDR3 runs to 14 residues. Germline V gene data show CDR1 as SGHVS and CDR2 as FQNEAQ. Trimming shortened V by 2 bases and J by 4 bases, and 11 bases separated the two germline ends. CDR3 amino acids: CASSLNRGGETQYF. The DNA for the CDR3 is TGTGCCAGCAGCTTAAACAGGGGGGGAGAGACCCAGTACTTC.

This clonotype was detected only a few times. The V call is TRBV7-4, the J call TRBJ2-1; 12 bases are a match to TRBD1. V was clipped by 8 bases and J by 8 bases; unmatched bases: 16. The germline V gene has CDR1 SGHVT and CDR2 SQSDAQ. This CDR3 contains 17 residues. The CDR3 DNA reads TGTGCCAGCCGGGACAGGGGGCTAGGGAGTCGTCAGGATGAGCAGTTCTTC. It encodes CASRDRGLGSRQDEQFF.

This rearrangement joins TRBV7-9 to TRBJ2-4; TRBD2 agrees at 8 bases. Trimming removed 11 bases from V and 5 bases from J; junction bases left unmatched: 11. This CDR3 region has 14 residues. The germline V gene encodes CDR1 SEHNR and CDR2 FQNEAQ (reference sequence). In DNA form, the CDR3 reads TGTGCCTCGGGCAGCGGGAGAATCCAAAACATTCAGTACTTC. Translation gives CASGSGRIQNIQYF.

There are many counts of this clonotype. The chain links TRBV10-2 to TRBJ2-1, with TRBD2 matching 8 bases. The CDR3 is made up of 17 amino acids. Germline CDR1 WSHSY, CDR2 SAAADI. V shed 6 bases, J shed 3 bases, and the junction held 13 bases outside the gene matches. CDR3 nucleotides: TGCGCCAGCAGGGAATTAAGCGGGAGAAGCCTCTACAATGAGCAGTTCTTC. Amino acid sequence: CASRELSGRSLYNEQFF.